This TCR beta chain was found in a study of glioma-infiltrating T cells. The count of this clonotype is one. Germline is not matched at one junction end, which may reflect a read error. Using RNA template, CDR3s of TCR alpha and beta were amplified with iRepertoire arm-PCR. A single record per CDR3 protein comes from TCRdb applying MiXCR to the multiplex PCR reads. This sample has around 190,000 distinct CDR3 sequences, with under 55% found just once. The V gene's germline CDR1 is MNHEY and CDR2 SMNVEV (reference sequence). The CDR3 totals 14 residues. This clonotype originated in a human donor with low-grade glioma or glioblastoma, undergoing nonglioma brain surgery, or in good health (not recorded which). The sample consisted of glioma tissue, nonneoplastic brain tissue, or PBMCs (not recorded which). V and J are TRBV27 and TRBJ1-5; a weak D match, TRBD1 (5 bases). The chain's CDR3 is CASIRGSRNQPKHF. The CDR3 DNA is TGTGCCAGCATCCGGGGGAGTAGAAATCAGCCCAAGCATTTT.